A single sample gave rise to the 14 T cell receptor beta chains below, sequenced in a study of blood T cell repertoires in COVID-19. Measured with immunoSEQ multiplex PCR; TCRdb has only the in-frame clones, and not every one. The sample yields some 180,000 clones, under 90% seen once. The sample consisted of peripheral blood. Source of these receptors: a human donor in a cohort sampled during active COVID-19.

This chain links TRBV6-5 with TRBJ1-5; D remains ambiguous. This CDR3 has 13 residues. Germline lookup yields CDR1 MNHEY and CDR2 SVGAGI. The CDR3 region is CATQPVPGQPQHF. The CDR3 DNA is TGTGCGACCCAACCCGTCCCGGGACAGCCCCAGCATTTT.

V and J are TRBV30 and TRBJ1-1; 8 bases are a match to TRBD1. The ends lost 8 bases at V and 3 bases at J; junction bases unmatched: 14. CDR1 GTSNPN and CDR2 SVGIG come from the germline V gene (reference sequence). This CDR3 has 15 residues. CDR3 amino acids: CARVGTGDLDTEAFF. For the CDR3, the DNA is TGTGCCCGCGTGGGGACAGGAGACCTGGACACTGAAGCTTTCTTT.

This CDR3 is CASSQDSLDSPLHF. CDR3 coding DNA: TGCGCCAGCAGCCAAGACAGTCTCGATTCACCCCTCCACTTT. The chain recombines TRBV4-1 with TRBJ1-6, with D hard to call. CDR3 length: 14 amino acids. The ends were cut back, 0 bases at V and 8 bases at J, with 8 bases in the middle. The germline V gene has CDR1 MGHRA and CDR2 YSYEKL.

The gene calls are TRBV13 and TRBJ1-1; no firm D call. The CDR3 has 13 residues. Germline assignment: CDR1 PRHDT and CDR2 FYEKMQ (reference sequence). V lost 3 bases and J 4 bases, leaving 9 bases between the germline ends. CDR3 amino acids: CASSFGEITEAFF. Here the CDR3 DNA reads TGTGCCAGCAGCTTCGGGGAAATCACTGAAGCTTTCTTT.

This clone was seen once. The chain links TRBV9 to TRBJ2-1; a possible D gene is TRBD1 (6 bases). Trimming left V 0 bases short and J 10 bases short, with 20 bases between. The CDR3 sequence is 16 residues long. Germline CDR1 is SGDLS and CDR2 is YYNGEE. In nucleotides, the CDR3 is TGTGCCAGCAGCGTAGGTACCCAGGGAGCTGGGGGCGAGCAGTTCTTC. This encodes CASSVGTQGAGGEQFF. Combining the CDR3 with reference TRBV9 and TRBJ2-1 gives the whole variable domain DSGVTQTPKHLITATGQRVTLRCSPRSGDLSVYWYQQSLDQGLQFLIQYYNGEERAKGNILERFSAQQFPDLHSELNLSSLELGDSALYFCASSVGTQGAGGEQFFGPGTRLTVL.

The chain couples TRBV6-5 to TRBJ1-1, with 7 bases aligning to TRBD1. CDR1 and CDR2 from the germline V gene are MNHEY and SVGAGI. J was trimmed by 6 bases and V by 7 bases; bases with no gene match: 11. CDR3 length: 14 amino acids. CDR3 DNA sequence: TGTGCCAGCATCCGGGACAGTTGGACGGCTGAAGCTTTCTTT. Its protein product is CASIRDSWTAEAFF.

The chain combines TRBV5-5 with TRBJ1-1; 8 nucleotides line up with TRBD1. Germline V lookup: CDR1 SGHKS, CDR2 YYEKEE (reference sequence). Unmatched junction bases numbered 7, after V lost 4 bases and J lost 2 bases. The CDR3 is 15 amino acids. The chain's CDR3 is CASSPRQGKNTEAFF. In DNA form, the CDR3 reads TGTGCCAGCAGCCCCCGACAGGGGAAAAACACTGAAGCTTTCTTT. The entire variable domain, with the rest obtained from reference TRBV5-5 and TRBJ1-1, is as follows: DAGVTQSPTHLIKTRGQQVTLRCSPISGHKSVSWYQQVLGQGPQFIFQYYEKEERGRGNFPDRFSARQFPNYSSELNVNALLLGDSALYLCASSPRQGKNTEAFFGQGTRLTVV.

V is TRBV5-4 and J is TRBJ2-1; possibly TRBD2 for D (6 bases). V was cut by 4 bases and J by 9 bases, with 14 bases left in between. The CDR3 totals 13 residues. From germline, CDR1 is SGHNT and CDR2 YYREEE (reference sequence). The CDR3 loop is CASSPSAAGEQFF. CDR3 nucleotide sequence: TGTGCCAGCAGCCCTAGCGCTGCGGGTGAGCAGTTCTTC.

CDR3 nucleotides: TGCAGCGTTGAGGGACAGGGGAGCACTGAAGCTTTCTTT. Protein product: CSVEGQGSTEAFF. The chain joins TRBV29-1 to TRBJ1-1; 10 bases fit TRBD1. Germline loops: CDR1 SQVTM, CDR2 ANQGSEA. With V trimmed by 3 bases and J by 4 bases, 2 bases remained unmatched. CDR3 length: 13 residues.

The chain has TRBV6-2 or TRBV6-3 and TRBJ2-7; D is perhaps TRBD2 (6 bases). The CDR3 length is 14 residues. CDR1 is MNHEY, CDR2 SVGEGT, per germline. V was clipped by 2 bases and J by 2 bases, with 10 bases between them. The DNA for the CDR3 is TGTGCCAGCAGTTACAGGGACTTAACCTACGAGCAGTACTTC. It codes for CASSYRDLTYEQYF.

The V gene is TRBV25-1, the J gene TRBJ2-7; TRBD2 is a possible D gene (5 bases). The CDR3 loop spans 13 amino acids. Trimming pared 1 base from V and 6 bases from J, leaving 10 bases between. Germline V gene data show CDR1 as MGHDK and CDR2 as SYGVNS. CDR3: CASSEWENPEQYF. The CDR3 bases are TGTGCCAGCAGTGAATGGGAGAATCCCGAGCAGTACTTC.

This sequence joins TRBV10-3 and TRBJ1-1, with TRBD1 matching 8 bases. Germline loops: CDR1 ENHRY, CDR2 SYGVKD. This CDR3 spans 13 amino acids. Trimming at V came to 6 bases and at J to 5 bases, leaving 5 bases not matched to a gene. The CDR3 bases are TGTGCCATCAGACGACAGGGGCAGACTGAAGCTTTCTTT. Its translation is CAIRRQGQTEAFF.

V is TRBV5-1 and J is TRBJ2-5, with a weak D call TRBD1 (6 bases). The CDR3 totals 13 residues. CDR1 and CDR2 from the germline V gene are SGHRS and YFSETQ. Between the trimmed V and J ends, which lost 1 base and 3 bases, there was a span of 7 bases. The CDR3 reads CASSLPGEETQYF. CDR3 bases: TGCGCCAGCAGCTTGCCAGGGGAAGAGACCCAGTACTTC. The full variable domain, with the rest looked up from reference TRBV5-1 and TRBJ2-5, is KAGVTQTPRYLIKTRGQQVTLSCSPISGHRSVSWYQQTPGQGLQFLFEYFSETQRNKGNFPGRFSGRQFSNSRSEMNVSTLELGDSALYLCASSLPGEETQYFGPGTRLLVL.

The chain links TRBV7-8 to TRBJ2-5; 9 bases are a match to TRBD2. Trimming removed 2 bases from V and 4 bases from J; junction bases left unmatched: 5. CDR1 is SGHVS, CDR2 FQNEAQ, per germline. This CDR3 contains 15 residues. The CDR3 loop reads CASSLLRGGGETQYF. CDR3 DNA sequence: TGTGCCAGCAGCTTATTGCGGGGGGGCGGAGAGACCCAGTACTTC.